Reported below is one T cell receptor beta chain. The data were taken from a study of beta chain features in type 1 diabetes. Between the trimmed V and J ends, which lost 0 bases and 0 bases, there was a span of 6 bases. Germline V gives CDR1 GTSNPN, CDR2 SVGIG (reference sequence). This CDR3 region has 14 residues. Sequenced material consisted of expressed TCRB transcripts (all of the isolated RNA was reverse transcribed). Sequencing used immunoSEQ multiplex PCR; TCRdb keeps in-frame clones, though not all of them. The sample holds a few hundred thousand clones, 9.5% to 11% seen once. The sequence came from a young woman in good health. The chain links TRBV30 to TRBJ1-5; no clear D. The specimen sequenced was naive CD4+ T cells from blood. Here the CDR3 reads CAWSVHISNQPQHF. In DNA, the CDR3 is TGTGCCTGGAGTGTACATATTAGCAATCAGCCCCAGCATTTT.